The T cell receptor beta chain under discussion was sequenced for a study of T-cell memory formation after mild COVID-19. Notes on the study in general: Specificity for SARS-CoV-2 was not confirmed among the second-wave clones peaking on day 37.

Ten or more counts support this clonotype. The antigen is undetermined. Constant-segment-primed 5'RACE gave TCR alpha and TCR beta cDNA libraries with sample barcodes and UMIs. Via MiXCR, TCRdb re-called the 5' RACE reads, giving one row per CDR3 protein. The data contain about 38,000 distinct CDR3 sequences, 10% to 12% of them singletons. V lost 0 bases and J lost 8, with 16 bases in between. Germline CDR1 LGHNA, CDR2 YNFKEQ. CDR3 length: 16 residues. The sequenced material came from PBMCs or a T cell subset sorted from them (not recorded which). The TCR originated in a man aged 18-30 years who had mild COVID-19 (a few samples of this study predate the infection). Cell type and time point are not known. The rearrangement joins TRBV4-2 to TRBJ1-4, with D perhaps TRBD1 (6 bases). CDR3 protein: CASSQDGGQGSEKLFF. For the CDR3, the DNA is TGTGCCAGCAGCCAAGATGGGGGGCAGGGCAGCGAAAAACTGTTTTTT.